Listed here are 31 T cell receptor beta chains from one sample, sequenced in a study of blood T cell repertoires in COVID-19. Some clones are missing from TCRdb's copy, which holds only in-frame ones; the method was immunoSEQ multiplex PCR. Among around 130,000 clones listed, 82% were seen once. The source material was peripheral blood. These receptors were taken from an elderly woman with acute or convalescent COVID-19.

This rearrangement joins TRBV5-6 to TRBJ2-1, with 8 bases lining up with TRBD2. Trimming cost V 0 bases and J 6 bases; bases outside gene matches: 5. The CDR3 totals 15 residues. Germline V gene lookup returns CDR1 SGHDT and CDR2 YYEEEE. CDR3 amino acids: CASSLGAGGPNEQFF. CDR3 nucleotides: TGTGCCAGCAGCTTGGGGGCGGGGGGCCCCAATGAGCAGTTCTTC. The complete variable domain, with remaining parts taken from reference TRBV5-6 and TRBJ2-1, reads DAGVTQSPTHLIKTRGQQVTLRCSPKSGHDTVSWYQQALGQGPQFIFQYYEEEERQRGNFPDRFSGHQFPNYSSELNVNALLLGDSALYLCASSLGAGGPNEQFFGPGTRLTVL.

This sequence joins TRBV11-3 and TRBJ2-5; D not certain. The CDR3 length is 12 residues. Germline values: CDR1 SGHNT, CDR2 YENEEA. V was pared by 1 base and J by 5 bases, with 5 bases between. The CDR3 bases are TGTGCCAGCAGCTTAGGACACGAGACCCAGTACTTC. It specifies CASSLGHETQYF.

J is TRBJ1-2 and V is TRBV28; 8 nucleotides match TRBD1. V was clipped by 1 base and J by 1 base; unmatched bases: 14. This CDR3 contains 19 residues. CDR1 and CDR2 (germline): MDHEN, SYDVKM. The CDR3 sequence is CASSLFVVKTGDFNYGYTF. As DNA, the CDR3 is TGTGCCAGCAGTTTATTTGTAGTTAAGACAGGGGACTTTAACTATGGCTACACCTTC.

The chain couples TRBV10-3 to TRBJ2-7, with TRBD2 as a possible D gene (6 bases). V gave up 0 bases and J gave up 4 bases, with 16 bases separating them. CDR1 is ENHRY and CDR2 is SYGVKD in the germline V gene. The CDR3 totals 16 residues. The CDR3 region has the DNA TGTGCCATCAGTGAGTCGAAGAGAGGGAGGTGGTACGAGCAGTACTTC. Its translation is CAISESKRGRWYEQYF.

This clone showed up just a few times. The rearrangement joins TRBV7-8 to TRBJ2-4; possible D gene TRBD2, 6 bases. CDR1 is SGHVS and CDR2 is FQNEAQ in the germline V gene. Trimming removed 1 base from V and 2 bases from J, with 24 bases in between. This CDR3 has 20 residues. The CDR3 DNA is TGTGCCAGCAGCTTAGTGGCACTAGCCGACGGGGCAGTACCCAAAAACATTCAGTACTTC. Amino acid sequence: CASSLVALADGAVPKNIQYF.

CDR3 in DNA: TGTGCCAGCCAAATTGGTAGGGGGGGTACTGAAGCTTTCTTT. It yields the protein CASQIGRGGTEAFF. The genes are TRBV11-2 and TRBJ1-1, with D possibly matching TRBD1 (6 bases). CDR1 SGHAT and CDR2 FQNNGV come from the germline V gene. V lost 8 bases to trimming and J lost 5 bases, with 18 bases between them. This CDR3 is 14 amino acids long. The variable domain in full, completed from reference TRBV11-2 and TRBJ1-1, reads EAGVAQSPRYKIIEKRQSVAFWCNPISGHATLYWYQQILGQGPKLLIQFQNNGVVDDSQLPKDRFSAERLKGVDSTLKIQPAKLEDSAVYLCASQIGRGGTEAFFGQGTRLTVV.

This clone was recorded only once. This chain's CDR3 is CASSMRAGGPSSGNTIYF. CDR3 DNA: TGTGCCAGCAGTATGAGGGCCGGGGGGCCAAGCTCTGGAAACACCATATATTTT. The chain is built from TRBV27 and TRBJ1-3; D might be TRBD1 (6 bases). The V gene's germline CDR1 is MNHEY and CDR2 SMNVEV (reference sequence). The ends were cut back, 5 bases at V and 0 bases at J, with 20 bases in the middle. The CDR3 consists of 18 residues.

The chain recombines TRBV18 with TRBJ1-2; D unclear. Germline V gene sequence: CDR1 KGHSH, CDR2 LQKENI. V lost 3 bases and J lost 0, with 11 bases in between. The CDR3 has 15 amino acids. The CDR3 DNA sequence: TGTGCCAGCTCACCTACGACGGGAGCTAACTATGGCTACACCTTC. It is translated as CASSPTTGANYGYTF. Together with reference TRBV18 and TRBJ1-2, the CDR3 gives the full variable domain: NAGVMQNPRHLVRRRGQEARLRCSPMKGHSHVYWYRQLPEEGLKFMVYLQKENIIDESGMPKERFSAEFPKEGPSILRIQQVVRGDSAAYFCASSPTTGANYGYTFGSGTRLTVV.

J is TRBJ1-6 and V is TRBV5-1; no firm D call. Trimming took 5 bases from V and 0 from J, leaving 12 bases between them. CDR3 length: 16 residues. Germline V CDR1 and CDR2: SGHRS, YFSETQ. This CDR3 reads CASSYDGSSYNSPLHF. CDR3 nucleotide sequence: TGCGCCAGCAGTTACGACGGGAGCTCCTATAATTCACCCCTCCACTTT.

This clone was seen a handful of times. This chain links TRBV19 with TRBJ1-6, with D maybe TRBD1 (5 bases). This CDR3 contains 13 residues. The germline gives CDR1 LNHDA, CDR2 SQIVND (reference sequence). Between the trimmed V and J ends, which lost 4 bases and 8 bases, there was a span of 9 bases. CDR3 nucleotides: TGTGCCAGTAGTACCATCAGGGATTCACCCCTCCACTTT. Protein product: CASSTIRDSPLHF.

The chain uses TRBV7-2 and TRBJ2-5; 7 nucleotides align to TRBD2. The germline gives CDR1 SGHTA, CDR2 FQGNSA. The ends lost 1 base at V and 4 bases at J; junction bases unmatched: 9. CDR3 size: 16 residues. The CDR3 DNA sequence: TGTGCCAGCAGCTTAGTCGCTAGCGGAGAGGGAGAGACCCAGTACTTC. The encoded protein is CASSLVASGEGETQYF.

In DNA, the CDR3 is TGTGCCAGTAACCGACAGGGCGTCGTTTGGGAAAAACTGTTTTTT. Translating it yields CASNRQGVVWEKLFF. The V call is TRBV19, the J call TRBJ1-4; 7 bases map to TRBD1. CDR3 length: 15 residues. Germline V gene sequence: CDR1 LNHDA, CDR2 SQIVND (reference sequence). Unmatched junction bases numbered 13, after V lost 7 bases and J lost 8 bases.

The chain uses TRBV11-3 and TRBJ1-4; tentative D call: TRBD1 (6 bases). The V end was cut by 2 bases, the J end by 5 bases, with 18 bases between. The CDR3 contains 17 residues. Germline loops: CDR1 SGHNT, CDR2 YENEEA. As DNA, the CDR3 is TGTGCCAGCAGCTTACCCCTCTACAGGGATACCAATGAAAAACTGTTTTTT. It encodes CASSLPLYRDTNEKLFF.

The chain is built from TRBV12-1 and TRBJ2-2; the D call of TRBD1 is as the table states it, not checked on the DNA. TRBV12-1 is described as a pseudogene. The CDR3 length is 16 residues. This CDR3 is CASSPRFNKNTGELFF. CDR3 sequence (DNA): TGTGCCAGCAGCCCACGATTTAACAAGAACACCGGGGAGCTGTTTTTT.

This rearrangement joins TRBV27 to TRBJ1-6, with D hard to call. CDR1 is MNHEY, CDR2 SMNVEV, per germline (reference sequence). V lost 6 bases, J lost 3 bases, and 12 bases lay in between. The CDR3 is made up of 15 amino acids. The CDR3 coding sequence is TGTGCCAGCAGACAGTGGGGAGTCTATAATTCACCCCTCCACTTT. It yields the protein CASRQWGVYNSPLHF.

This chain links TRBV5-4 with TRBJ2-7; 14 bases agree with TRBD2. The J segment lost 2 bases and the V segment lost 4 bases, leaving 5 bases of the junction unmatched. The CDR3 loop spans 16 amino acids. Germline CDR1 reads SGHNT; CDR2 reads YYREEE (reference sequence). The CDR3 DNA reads TGTGCCAGCAGCCCAGGGACTAGCGGGAGTCCCTACGAGCAGTACTTC. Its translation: CASSPGTSGSPYEQYF.

The CDR3 sequence: CASSFTTRGGGSDTQYF. CDR3 sequence (DNA): TGCGCCAGCAGCTTCACGACTCGCGGGGGGGGTTCAGATACGCAGTATTTT. The chain joins TRBV5-1 to TRBJ2-3, with TRBD2 identical over 9 bases. CDR3 length: 17 amino acids. CDR1 is SGHRS and CDR2 is YFSETQ in the germline V gene. With V trimmed by 2 bases and J by 4 bases, 11 bases remained unmatched.

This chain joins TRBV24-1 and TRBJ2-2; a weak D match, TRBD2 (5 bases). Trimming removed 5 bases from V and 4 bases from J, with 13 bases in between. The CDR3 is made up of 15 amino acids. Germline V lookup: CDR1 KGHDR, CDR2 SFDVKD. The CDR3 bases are TGTGCCACCAGTGCTCTGGACTGGGCCACCGGGGAGCTGTTTTTT. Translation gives CATSALDWATGELFF.

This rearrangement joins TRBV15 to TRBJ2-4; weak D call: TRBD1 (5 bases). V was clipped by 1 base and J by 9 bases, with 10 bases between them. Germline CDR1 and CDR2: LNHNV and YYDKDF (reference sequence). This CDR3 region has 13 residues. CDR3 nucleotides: TGTGCCACCAGCAGAGTCGGGCAGGGCATTCAGTACTTC. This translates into CATSRVGQGIQYF.

As DNA, the CDR3 is TGTGCCAGCAGTGGGGGGGGGACAGGGTCTTTATATGAGCAGTTCTTC. This encodes CASSGGGTGSLYEQFF. This sequence joins TRBV5-4 and TRBJ2-1; 9 bases match TRBD1. Germline loops: CDR1 SGHNT, CDR2 YYREEE (reference sequence). The CDR3 consists of 16 residues. The trim removed 5 bases at V and 8 bases at J, leaving 14 bases unmatched.

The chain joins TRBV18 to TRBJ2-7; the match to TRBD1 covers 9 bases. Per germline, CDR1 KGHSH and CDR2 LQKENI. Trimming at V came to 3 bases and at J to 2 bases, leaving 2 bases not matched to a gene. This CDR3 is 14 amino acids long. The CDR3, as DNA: TGTGCCAGCTCACCGGGACAGGGACCCTACGAGCAGTACTTC. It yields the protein CASSPGQGPYEQYF.

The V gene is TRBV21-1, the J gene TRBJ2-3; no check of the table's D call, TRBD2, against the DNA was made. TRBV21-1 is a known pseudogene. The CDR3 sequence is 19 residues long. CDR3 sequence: CASSKNRSGRPICTDTQYF. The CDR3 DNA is TGTGCCAGCAGCAAAAATCGAAGCGGGAGGCCAATTTGCACAGATACGCAGTATTTT.

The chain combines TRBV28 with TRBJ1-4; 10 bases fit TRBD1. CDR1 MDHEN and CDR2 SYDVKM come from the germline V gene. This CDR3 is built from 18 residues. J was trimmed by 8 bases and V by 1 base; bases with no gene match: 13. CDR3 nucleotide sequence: TGTGCCAGCAGTTTATTTTGGATGGGGACAGGGGTCGAGGAAAAACTGTTTTTT. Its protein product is CASSLFWMGTGVEEKLFF.

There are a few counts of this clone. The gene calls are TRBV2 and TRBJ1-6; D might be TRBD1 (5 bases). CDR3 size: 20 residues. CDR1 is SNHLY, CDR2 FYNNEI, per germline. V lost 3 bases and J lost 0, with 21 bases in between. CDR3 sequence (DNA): TGTGCCAGCAGTGACCGCCAGGGCTTGAACCACCCCTCCTATAATTCACCCCTCCACTTT. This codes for CASSDRQGLNHPSYNSPLHF.

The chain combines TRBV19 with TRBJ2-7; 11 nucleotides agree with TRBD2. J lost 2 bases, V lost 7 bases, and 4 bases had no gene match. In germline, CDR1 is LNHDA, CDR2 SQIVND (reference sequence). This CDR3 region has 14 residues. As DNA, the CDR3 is TGTGCCAGTATGCCTAGCGGGGGGACCTACGAGCAGTACTTC. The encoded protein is CASMPSGGTYEQYF.

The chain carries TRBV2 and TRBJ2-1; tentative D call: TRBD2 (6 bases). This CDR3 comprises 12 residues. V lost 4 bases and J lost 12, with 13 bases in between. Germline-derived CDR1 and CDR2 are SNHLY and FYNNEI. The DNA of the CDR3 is TGTGCCAGCAGTGTTGGGGAGGCGAGGCAGTTCTTC. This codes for CASSVGEARQFF.

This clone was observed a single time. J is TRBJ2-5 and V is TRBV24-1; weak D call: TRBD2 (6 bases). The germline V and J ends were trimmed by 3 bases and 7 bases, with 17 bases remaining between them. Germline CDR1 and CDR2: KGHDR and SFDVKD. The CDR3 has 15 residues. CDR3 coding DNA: TGTGCCACCAGTGATAAGGGCGGCGGGAAAGGGACCCAGTACTTC. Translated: CATSDKGGGKGTQYF.

The CDR3 sequence: CASSAPAGTTQFEQFF. The CDR3 nucleotides read TGTGCCAGCAGCGCACCGGCCGGGACTACTCAATTTGAGCAGTTCTTC. The chain carries TRBV7-3 and TRBJ2-1, with 7 positions matching TRBD2. The ends lost 5 bases at V and 9 bases at J; junction bases unmatched: 16. There are 16 residues in the CDR3. Per the germline V gene, CDR1 is SGHTA and CDR2 is FQGTGA.

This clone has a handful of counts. In DNA form, the CDR3 reads TGCAGTGCTGCGAGCTATGGCTACACCTTC. Its protein product is CSAASYGYTF. The chain links TRBV20-1 to TRBJ1-2; D ambiguous. V shed 5 bases and J shed 4 bases, with 5 bases lying between them. The CDR3 is 10 amino acids. CDR1 is DFQATT, CDR2 SNEGSKA, per germline (reference sequence).

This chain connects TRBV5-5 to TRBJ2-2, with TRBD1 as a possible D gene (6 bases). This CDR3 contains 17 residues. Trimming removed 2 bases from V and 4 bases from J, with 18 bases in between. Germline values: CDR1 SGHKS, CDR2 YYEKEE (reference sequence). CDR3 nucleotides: TGTGCCAGCAGCTTTGGGCAGGGGACGTTTTTCACCGGGGAGCTGTTTTTT. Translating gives CASSFGQGTFFTGELFF.

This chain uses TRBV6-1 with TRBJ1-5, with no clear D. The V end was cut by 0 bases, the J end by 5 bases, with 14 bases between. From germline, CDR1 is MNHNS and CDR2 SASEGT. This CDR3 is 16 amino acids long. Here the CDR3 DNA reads TGTGCCAGCAGTGAAGCGCTTGGGTGGCAGGATCAGCCCCAGCATTTT. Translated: CASSEALGWQDQPQHF.